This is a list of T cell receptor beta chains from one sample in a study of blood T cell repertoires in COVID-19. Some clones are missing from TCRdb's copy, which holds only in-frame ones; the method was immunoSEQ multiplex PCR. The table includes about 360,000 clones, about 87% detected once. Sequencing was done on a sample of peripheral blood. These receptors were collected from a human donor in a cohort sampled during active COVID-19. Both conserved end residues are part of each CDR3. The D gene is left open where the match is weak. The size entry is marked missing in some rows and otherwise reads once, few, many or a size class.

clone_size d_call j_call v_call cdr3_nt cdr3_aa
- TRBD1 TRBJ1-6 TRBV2 TGTGCCAGCACTCGGGACAGGGAGCGTTCACCCCTCCACTTT CASTRDRERSPLHF
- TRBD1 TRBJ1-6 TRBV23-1 TGCGCCAGCAGTCAATCACCGAGGATTCGAGGGGGCATCCTTAATTCACCCCTCCACTTT CASSQSPRIRGGILNSPLHF
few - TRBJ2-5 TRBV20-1 TGCAGTGCTACACAACAAGAGACCCAGTACTTC CSATQQETQYF
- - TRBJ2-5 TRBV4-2 TGTGCCAGCAGCCAAGAGGGGGGGCCGGAGACCCAGTACTTC CASSQEGGPETQYF
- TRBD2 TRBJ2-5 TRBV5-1 TGCGCCAGCAGCTACGGACTAGGTGAGACCCAGTACTTC CASSYGLGETQYF
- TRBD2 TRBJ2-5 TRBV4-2 TGTGCCAGCAGCCAAGATTTAGGGACTAGCGGGGCTCAAGAGACCCAGTACTTC CASSQDLGTSGAQETQYF
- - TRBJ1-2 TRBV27 TGTGCCAGCAGTCCCGGGGTGGGTACCCAAAAGAAAACCTATGGCTACACCTTC CASSPGVGTQKKTYGYTF
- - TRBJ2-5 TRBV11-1 TGTGCCAGCAGCTTTCGGGGGGAGACCCAGTACTTC CASSFRGETQYF
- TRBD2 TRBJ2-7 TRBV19 TGTGCCAGTAGTCTGAGGCTAGCGGGAGTTGAGCAGTACTTC CASSLRLAGVEQYF
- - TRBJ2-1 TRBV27 TGTGCCAGCAGTTTATCGGGGAGTAATGAGCAGTTCTTC CASSLSGSNEQFF
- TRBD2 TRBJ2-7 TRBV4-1 TGCGCCAGCAGCCAAAACAGCGGGAGGGTCTACGAGCAGTACTTC CASSQNSGRVYEQYF
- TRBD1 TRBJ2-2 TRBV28 TGTGCCAGCAGTCCCTGGGACAGGGATACCGGGGAGCTGTTTTTT CASSPWDRDTGELFF
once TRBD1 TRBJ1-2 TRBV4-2 TGTGCCAGCAGCCCCTTGGGACAGGAGGAGGGCTACACCTTC CASSPLGQEEGYTF
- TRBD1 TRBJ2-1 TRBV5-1 TGCGCCAGCAGCTTGGATGGACAGGGGGCCTACAATGAGCAGTTCTTC CASSLDGQGAYNEQFF
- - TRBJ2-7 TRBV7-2 TGTGCCAGCAGCTTAGTCCGTCTCGGCTCCTACGAGCAGTACTTC CASSLVRLGSYEQYF
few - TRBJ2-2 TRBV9 TGTGCCAGCAGCGCCCCCGCAGGTCCCACCGGGGAGCTGTTTTTT CASSAPAGPTGELFF
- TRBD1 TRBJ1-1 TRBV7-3 TGTGCCAGCAGCCCCACCCGGGACAGAAACACTGAAGCTTTCTTT CASSPTRDRNTEAFF
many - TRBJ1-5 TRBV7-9 TGTGCCAGCGGACAGCCAAATCAGCCCCAGCATTTT CASGQPNQPQHF
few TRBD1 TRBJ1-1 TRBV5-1 TGCGCCAGCAGCTCGGACAGGGGGCTCACTGAAGCTTTCTTT CASSSDRGLTEAFF
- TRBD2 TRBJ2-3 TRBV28 TGTGCCAGCAGAACTAGCGGGAGTGATACGCAGTATTTT CASRTSGSDTQYF
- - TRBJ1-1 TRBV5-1 TGCGCCAGCAGATTACAGGGAGGGGACACTGAAGCTTTCTTT CASRLQGGDTEAFF
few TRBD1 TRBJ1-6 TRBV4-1 TGCGCCAGCAGCCAAGGAAGGACAGGGGATTCACCCCTCCACTTT CASSQGRTGDSPLHF
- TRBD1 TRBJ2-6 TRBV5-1 TGCGCCAGCGGGACAGGGAGATCGGGTTACGGGGCCAACGTCCTGACTTTC CASGTGRSGYGANVLTF
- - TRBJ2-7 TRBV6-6 TGTGCCAGCAGTTACTCGGCCACCCTCTACGAGCAGTACTTC CASSYSATLYEQYF
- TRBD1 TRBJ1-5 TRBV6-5 TGTGCCAGCAGACGGACAGGGAATCAGCCCCAGCATTTT CASRRTGNQPQHF
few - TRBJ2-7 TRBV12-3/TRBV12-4 TGTGCCAGCAGTTTGAGGTGGGAGCAGTACTTC CASSLRWEQYF
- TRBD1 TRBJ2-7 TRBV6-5 TGTGCCAGCAGTTACTCACAGACAGGGGCCTACGAGCAGTACTTC CASSYSQTGAYEQYF
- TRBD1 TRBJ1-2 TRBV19 TGTGCCAGCAAAACAGGGGGCTATGGCTACACCTTC CASKTGGYGYTF
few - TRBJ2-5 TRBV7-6 TGTGCCAGCAGCTCGGACTCCTCCACCCTCGGGGGGACCCAGTACTTC CASSSDSSTLGGTQYF
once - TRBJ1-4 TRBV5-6 TGTGCCAGCAGCCTGTCTTTGGGGGGTGGAAACGAAAAACTGTTTTTT CASSLSLGGGNEKLFF
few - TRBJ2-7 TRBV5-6 TGTGCCAGCAGCCTGACCAGCGCCTACGAGCAGTACTTC CASSLTSAYEQYF
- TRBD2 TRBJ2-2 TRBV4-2 TGTGCCAGCAGCCGGGCTAGCGGGGAGAACACCGGGGAGCTGTTTTTT CASSRASGENTGELFF
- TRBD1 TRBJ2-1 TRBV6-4 TGTGCCAGCGCCCCCGGGACAGGGGTCGGGGAGCAGTTCTTC CASAPGTGVGEQFF
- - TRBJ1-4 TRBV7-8 TGTGCCAGCAGCAGCCGGGACTTCAGATCTGCAACTAATGAAAAACTGTTTTTT CASSSRDFRSATNEKLFF
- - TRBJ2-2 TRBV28 TGTGCCAGCATCGGGAGAAGCACCGGGGAGCTGTTTTTT CASIGRSTGELFF
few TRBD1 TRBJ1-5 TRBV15 TGTGCCACCAGCAGCGGTACGACAGGGAATCAGCCCCAGCATTTT CATSSGTTGNQPQHF
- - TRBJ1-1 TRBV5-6 TGTGCCAGCAGCTTGCTCCCGGGACACCTAAACACTGAAGCTTTCTTT CASSLLPGHLNTEAFF
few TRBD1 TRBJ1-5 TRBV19 TGTGCCAGTAGTAGAGCCGCGGGACAGGGGCCAAATCAGCCCCAGCATTTT CASSRAAGQGPNQPQHF
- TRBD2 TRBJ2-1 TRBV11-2 TGTGCCAGCAGCTTAGCTAGCGGGGCCTTCTCCTACAATGAGCAGTTCTTC CASSLASGAFSYNEQFF
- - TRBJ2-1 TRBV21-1 TGTGCCAGCACCCTCCCTAGACAGGCCGGGGGGTTTAACAATGAGCAGTTCTTC CASTLPRQAGGFNNEQFF
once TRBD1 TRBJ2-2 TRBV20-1 TGCAGTGCTAGTCTAGACAGGGTTACCGGGGAGCTGTTTTTT CSASLDRVTGELFF
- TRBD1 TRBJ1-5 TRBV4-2 TGTGCCAGCAGCCAAGCGGACAGGGGCAATCAGCCCCAGCATTTT CASSQADRGNQPQHF
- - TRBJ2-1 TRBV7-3 TGTGCCAGCAGCCGGGGACAATACAATGAGCAGTTCTTC CASSRGQYNEQFF
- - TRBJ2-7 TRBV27 TGTGCCAGCAGGGGGACGGGAGCCTACGAGCAGTACTTC CASRGTGAYEQYF
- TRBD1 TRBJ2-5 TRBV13 TGTGCCAGCAGCTTAGGGGGCCGGGGACAGGGGTTGGCCCAGTACTTC CASSLGGRGQGLAQYF
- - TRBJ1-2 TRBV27 TGTGCCAGCAGTTTATCTGCATGGGCAGGGCGATTGGATGGCTACACCTTC CASSLSAWAGRLDGYTF
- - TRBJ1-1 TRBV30 TGTGCCTGGAGTTTCGGGGGGGGTAGGACTGAAGCTTTCTTT CAWSFGGGRTEAFF
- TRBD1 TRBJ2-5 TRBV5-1 TGCGCCAGCAGCACCGGGACAGGGGGGGAGACCCAGTACTTC CASSTGTGGETQYF
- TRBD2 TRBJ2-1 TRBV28 TGTGCCAGCACCGGAAGGCTAGCGGGAGAGACGAATGAGCAGTTCTTC CASTGRLAGETNEQFF
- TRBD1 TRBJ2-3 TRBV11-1 TGTGCCAGCAGCGCGGACAGGGAAGGAGGGGCAGATACGCAGTATTTT CASSADREGGADTQYF